These 18 T cell receptor beta chains were sequenced from one sample in a study of blood T cells in healthy people across ages (dated by TCRdb to 2014 to 2015). The method was 5' RACE. These reads were obtained on an Illumina HiSeq 2500. A second roughly 6 to 11 cycle PCR used a sample-barcoded 5' primer and a J-beta primer mix. The public sequencing data were trimmed at Q25 with fastp and processed into clonotypes with MiXCR by TCRdb, which kept only in-frame beta chains. Merged by CDR3 protein, the rows form single entries marked with the most common genes and DNA. Counted in this sample were some 1.4 million distinct CDR3 sequences; around 39% of them appeared once. The top ten clonotypes cover roughly 7.7% of the sample. Material: blood. Receptors originate from a woman under 30 in good health.

This clonotype came up once. The chain employs TRBV7-9 and TRBJ2-1; the D is unclear. CDR1 and CDR2 (germline): SEHNR, FQNEAQ (reference sequence). The CDR3 covers 13 residues. V was clipped by 5 bases and J by 5 bases, with 10 bases between them. The CDR3 bases are TGTGCCAGCAGCCAGCCCAGAAACAATGAGCAGTTCTTC. It encodes CASSQPRNNEQFF.

This sequence joins TRBV20-1 and TRBJ2-1; 7 bases are a match to TRBD2. J was trimmed by 8 bases and V by 5 bases; bases with no gene match: 9. The CDR3 length is 13 residues. CDR1 and CDR2 (germline): DFQATT, SNEGSKA (reference sequence). The CDR3 sequence: CSAAETSTDEQFF. Written as DNA, the CDR3 is TGCAGTGCTGCCGAGACTAGCACGGATGAGCAGTTCTTC.

The chain has TRBV5-6 and TRBJ2-1, with TRBD2 matching over 14 bases. The CDR3 length is 17 residues. Germline V gene data show CDR1 as SGHDT and CDR2 as YYEEEE. Losses at the gene ends were 4 bases for V and 2 bases for J; bases not matched to a gene: 5. CDR3 DNA sequence: TGTGCCAGCAGCGGGGGACTAGCGGGAGCGCCCTACAATGAGCAGTTCTTC. Translated: CASSGGLAGAPYNEQFF.

Only a few counts were recorded for this clonotype. The V gene is TRBV9, the J gene TRBJ2-7; D not certain. From germline, CDR1 is SGDLS and CDR2 YYNGEE. The CDR3 has 13 residues. The V and J ends lost 7 bases and 2 bases respectively, with 13 bases between them. The CDR3 sequence: CASSPGSPYEQYF. CDR3 nucleotides: TGTGCCAGCTCTCCAGGCAGTCCCTACGAGCAGTACTTC.

This chain connects TRBV5-1 to TRBJ2-1, with 7 bases that match TRBD2. CDR3 length: 16 amino acids. J lost 0 bases, V lost 4 bases, and 7 bases had no gene match. The V gene's germline CDR1 is SGHRS and CDR2 YFSETQ. The CDR3 spells CASSGGVAGSYNEQFF. In DNA, the CDR3 is TGCGCCAGCAGCGGGGGGGTAGCGGGCTCCTACAATGAGCAGTTCTTC.

The gene calls are TRBV6-5 and TRBJ2-1; 7 positions match TRBD1. V lost 3 bases, J lost 6 bases, and 8 bases stayed unmatched. The CDR3 runs to 15 residues. CDR1 MNHEY and CDR2 SVGAGI come from the germline V gene. The CDR3 nucleotides are TGTGCCAGCAGTTATTCGGCAGGGGGTTCCAATGAGCAGTTCTTC. Translation gives CASSYSAGGSNEQFF.

V usage is TRBV2 and J usage is TRBJ2-3; 11 bases align to TRBD2. The junction had 13 bases not matched to a gene; V was cut back by 6 bases and J by 5 bases. The CDR3 is 17 amino acids. Germline values: CDR1 SNHLY, CDR2 FYNNEI. Here the CDR3 reads CASSGRTGTSGQDTQYF. The CDR3 DNA reads TGTGCCAGCAGCGGTCGTACCGGGACTAGCGGCCAAGATACGCAGTATTTT.

This clonotype has more than one count but fewer than ten. The V gene is TRBV2, the J gene TRBJ2-7; 8 bases line up with TRBD1. V shed 0 bases and J 0 bases; nucleotides not matched to a gene: 1. Germline CDR1 reads SNHLY; CDR2 reads FYNNEI. CDR3 size: 15 residues. The CDR3 sequence is CASSEAQGVSYEQYF. The CDR3 nucleotides read TGTGCCAGCAGTGAAGCACAGGGGGTCTCCTACGAGCAGTACTTC.

V usage is TRBV12-3 or TRBV12-4 and J usage is TRBJ2-3, with 10 bases matching TRBD2. This CDR3 is 16 amino acids long. J lost 1 base, V lost 3 bases, and 4 bases had no gene match. For the CDR3, the DNA is TGTGCCAGCAGTTTTGTAGCGGGGGGCCGCACAGATACGCAGTATTTT. Protein product: CASSFVAGGRTDTQYF.

V usage is TRBV20-1 and J usage is TRBJ1-1; D gene unclear. Germline V gives CDR1 DFQATT, CDR2 SNEGSKA (reference sequence). This CDR3 has 14 residues. The V and J ends lost 4 bases and 4 bases respectively, with 16 bases between them. CDR3 amino acids: CSANDGPRGTEAFF. CDR3 DNA: TGCAGTGCTAACGATGGGCCCCGAGGCACTGAAGCTTTCTTT.

The chain couples TRBV20-1 to TRBJ2-7; 7 nucleotides line up with TRBD2. Trimming cost V 7 bases and J 0 bases; bases outside gene matches: 3. The CDR3 runs 12 residues. Germline V gene sequence: CDR1 DFQATT, CDR2 SNEGSKA (reference sequence). The CDR3 sequence is CSVERGSYEQYF. CDR3 nucleotide sequence: TGCAGTGTAGAGCGGGGCTCCTACGAGCAGTACTTC.

Ten or more counts support this clonotype. The J gene is TRBJ2-1, the V gene TRBV7-2; D remains ambiguous. This CDR3 contains 12 residues. CDR1 is SGHTA and CDR2 is FQGNSA in the germline V gene. With 5 bases removed from V and 7 bases from J, the gap between germline ends came to 9 bases. This chain's CDR3 is CASSPTRNEQFF. As DNA, the CDR3 is TGTGCCAGCAGCCCCACACGTAATGAGCAGTTCTTC. Using reference TRBV7-2 and TRBJ2-1 for the parts outside the CDR3, the full variable domain is GAGVSQSPSNKVTEKGKDVELRCDPISGHTALYWYRQSLGQGLEFLIYFQGNSAPDKSGLPSDRFSAERTGGSVSTLTIQRTQQEDSAVYLCASSPTRNEQFFGPGTRLTVL.

The rearrangement links TRBV4-1 to TRBJ1-3, with D maybe TRBD1 (5 bases). Trimming removed 1 base at V and 0 bases at J, with 10 bases between. There are 16 residues in the CDR3. From germline, CDR1 is MGHRA and CDR2 YSYEKL. The CDR3, as DNA: TGCGCCAGCAGCCAAGTAACAGGCGTCTCTGGAAACACCATATATTTT. Amino acids: CASSQVTGVSGNTIYF.

This clonotype was observed at least ten times. The V call is TRBV20-1, the J call TRBJ1-2; tentative D call: TRBD1 (6 bases). Trimming took off 0 bases at V and 6 bases at J, with 14 bases between the two ends. This CDR3 region has 14 residues. Germline V lookup: CDR1 DFQATT, CDR2 SNEGSKA (reference sequence). In DNA form, the CDR3 reads TGCAGTGCTAGAGATTTCGAGGGGGTGCATGGCTACACCTTC. Its translation is CSARDFEGVHGYTF.

This chain links TRBV12-5 with TRBJ2-1, with D uncertain. From germline, CDR1 is LGHNT and CDR2 FRNRAP. Trimming took 4 bases from V and 2 from J, leaving 21 bases between them. The CDR3 contains 18 residues. CDR3 DNA sequence: TGTGCTAGTGGTTCGCCCCAATTTGAGGCGCTTCCCTACAATGAGCAGTTCTTC. This sequence encodes CASGSPQFEALPYNEQFF.

This clonotype was found a few times. V gene TRBV24-1 combines with J gene TRBJ2-5; 11 bases line up with TRBD1. Looked up from germline, CDR1 is KGHDR and CDR2 is SFDVKD. The CDR3 consists of 16 residues. V shed 0 bases, J shed 2 bases, and the junction held 1 base outside the gene matches. The CDR3 DNA is TGTGCCACCAGTGATTTGCGGGACAGGGGGCAAGAGACCCAGTACTTC. Translating gives CATSDLRDRGQETQYF.

This clonotype was picked up a small number of times. The V and J genes are TRBV28 and TRBJ2-7; D is uncertain. The CDR3 has 11 residues. V was pared by 8 bases and J by 2 bases, with 7 bases between. Germline CDR1 MDHEN, CDR2 SYDVKM. The CDR3 coding sequence is TGTGCCAGCGGGGTACCCTACGAGCAGTACTTC. Its protein is CASGVPYEQYF.

The J gene is TRBJ1-2, the V gene TRBV21-1; the table's TRBD1 call for D was not verified on the DNA. TRBV21-1 is flagged as a pseudogene. This CDR3 spans 15 amino acids. The CDR3 coding sequence is TGTGCCAGCAGTTCAGGAGTGGACAGGCCACCTGGCTACACCTTC. Translated: CASSSGVDRPPGYTF.